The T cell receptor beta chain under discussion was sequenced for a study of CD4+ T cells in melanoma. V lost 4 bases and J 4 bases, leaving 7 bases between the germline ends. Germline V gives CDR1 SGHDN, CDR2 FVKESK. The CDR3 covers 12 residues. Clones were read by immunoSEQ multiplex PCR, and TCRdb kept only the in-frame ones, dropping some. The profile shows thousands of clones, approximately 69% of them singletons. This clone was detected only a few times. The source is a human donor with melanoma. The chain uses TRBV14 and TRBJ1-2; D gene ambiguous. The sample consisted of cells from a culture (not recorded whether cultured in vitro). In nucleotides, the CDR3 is TGTGCCAGCAGCCTTTGGTCCTATGGCTACACCTTC. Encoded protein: CASSLWSYGYTF.